One T cell receptor beta chain is described in this entry. The time point here: sample taken at primary tumor resection. Samples came from 70 to 80 TRACERx patients with untreated early-stage lung cancer. Whole RNA obtained from tumor, nontumor lung or frozen PBMC underwent sequencing without sorting. The data originate from a study of spatial heterogeneity in lung cancer. In the study overall: A consistent excess of beta-chain over alpha-chain sequences was detected.

V was pared by 3 bases and J by 5 bases, with 9 bases between. Looked up from germline, CDR1 is SGHNT and CDR2 is YENEEA. The CDR3 is 13 residues long. The study tagged each TCR cDNA molecule with a unique molecular identifier. TCRdb reanalysed the 5' RACE reads using MiXCR and keeps one entry per CDR3 protein. The table records more than 9,000 distinct CDR3 sequences, around 5.8% of them present only once. This sequence originates from a male donor with early-stage non-small cell lung cancer. The V call is TRBV11-3, the J call TRBJ2-3; D is undetermined. Sequencing was performed on normal lung tissue next to the tumor, taken at surgery. The CDR3 region is CASSLRGLDTQYF. The DNA of the CDR3 is TGTGCCAGCAGCTTGAGAGGATTAGATACGCAGTATTTT. The whole variable domain, filled in from reference TRBV11-3 and TRBJ2-3, reads EAGVVQSPRYKIIEKKQPVAFWCNPISGHNTLYWYLQNLGQGPELLIRYENEEAVDDSQLPKDRFSAERLKGVDSTLKIQPAELGDSAVYLCASSLRGLDTQYFGPGTRLTVL.